These T cell receptor beta chains were read from a single sample in a study of early T cells in non-severe SARS-CoV-2 infection. A single record per CDR3 protein comes from TCRdb applying MiXCR to the 5' RACE reads. The sample carries tens of thousands of distinct CDR3 sequences, about an eighth recorded once. Sequencing used whole blood, obtained at baseline. These receptors originate from an adult who was a healthcare worker with PCR-confirmed SARS-CoV-2 infection or an uninfected control (not recorded which). Each CDR3 is given with its conserved first and last residue. D genes are given only for firm matches. Part of the rows lack a size; the others show once, few, many or a class for expanded clones.

d_call	j_call	v_call	clone_size	cdr3_aa	cdr3_nt
NA	TRBJ1-3	TRBV30	few	CAWSPGARSGNTIYF	TGTGCCTGGAGCCCCGGGGCCAGGTCTGGAAACACCATATATTTT
NA	TRBJ2-7	TRBV12-3/TRBV12-4	many	CASSPNQVSPYEQYF	TGTGCCAGCAGCCCTAACCAGGTCTCCCCCTACGAGCAGTACTTC
NA	TRBJ2-3	TRBV9	few	CASSNRAPDTQYF	TGTGCCAGCAGCAACCGGGCCCCCGATACGCAGTATTTT
NA	TRBJ2-5	TRBV28	NA	CASTPSFGETQYF	TGTGCCAGCACCCCCTCTTTTGGGGAGACCCAGTACTTC
TRBD2	TRBJ2-1	TRBV9	many	CASSVASAGTVGEQFF	TGTGCCAGCAGCGTAGCTTCAGCGGGGACGGTTGGAGAGCAGTTCTTC
NA	TRBJ2-4	TRBV27	NA	CASSGHKNIQYF	TGTGCCAGCAGTGGTCACAAAAACATTCAGTACTTC
NA	TRBJ2-7	TRBV20-1	few	CSARVQGNSYEQYF	TGCAGTGCTAGAGTTCAGGGCAACTCCTACGAGCAGTACTTC
TRBD1	TRBJ2-3	TRBV15	few	CATSRGNRGGTDTQYF	TGTGCCACCAGCAGAGGGAACAGGGGAGGCACAGATACGCAGTATTTT
NA	TRBJ1-4	TRBV5-4	many	CASSLGGMGLNEKLFF	TGTGCCAGCAGCCTGGGAGGGATGGGGCTCAATGAAAAACTGTTTTTT
TRBD1	TRBJ1-5	TRBV5-6	few	CASSLADRAYQPQHF	TGTGCCAGCAGCTTGGCGGACAGGGCTTATCAGCCCCAGCATTTT
TRBD1	TRBJ2-3	TRBV9	NA	CASSVDRVTDTQYF	TGTGCCAGCAGCGTTGACAGGGTCACAGATACGCAGTATTTT
NA	TRBJ1-1	TRBV28	many	CASTLAGYTEAFF	TGTGCCAGCACCCTAGCGGGGTACACTGAAGCTTTCTTT
NA	TRBJ2-7	TRBV29-1	few	CSVEATYEQYF	TGCAGCGTTGAAGCCACTTACGAGCAGTACTTC
TRBD2	TRBJ2-1	TRBV7-6	NA	CASSTGLAGGTEQFF	TGTGCCAGCAGCACGGGACTAGCGGGGGGAACTGAGCAGTTCTTC
NA	TRBJ1-1	TRBV6-1	NA	CASTRRGEENTEAFF	TGTGCCAGCACTCGAAGGGGTGAGGAGAACACTGAAGCTTTCTTT
TRBD1	TRBJ1-2	TRBV11-2	NA	CASSRPGQLVSNYGYTF	TGTGCCAGCAGCCGTCCGGGACAGTTGGTCTCTAACTATGGCTACACCTTC
NA	TRBJ1-4	TRBV7-9	NA	CATQNEKLFF	TGTGCCACCCAGAATGAAAAACTGTTTTTT
TRBD1	TRBJ2-5	TRBV29-1	few	CSVEDLGQGGETQYF	TGCAGCGTTGAAGACCTGGGACAGGGAGGAGAGACCCAGTACTTC
NA	TRBJ1-1	TRBV5-5	NA	CASSLSQRMNTEAFF	TGTGCCAGCAGCTTGAGCCAGAGAATGAACACTGAAGCTTTCTTT
NA	TRBJ1-2	TRBV11-2	few	CASSLGGHRIYTF	TGTGCCAGCAGCTTAGGCGGCCACAGGATCTACACCTTC
NA	TRBJ2-7	TRBV2	NA	CASSIPGVYEQYF	TGTGCCAGCTCCATTCCCGGGGTCTACGAGCAGTACTTC
NA	TRBJ1-4	TRBV7-9	few	CASSLVGTNEKLFF	TGTGCCAGCAGCTTAGTGGGAACTAATGAAAAACTGTTTTTT
NA	TRBJ1-5	TRBV11-2	NA	CASSLWPGDDQPQHF	TGTGCCAGCAGCTTATGGCCCGGGGACGATCAGCCCCAGCATTTT
TRBD1	TRBJ2-2	TRBV24-1	NA	CATSVGTGDTGELFF	TGTGCCACCAGTGTTGGGACAGGGGACACCGGGGAGCTGTTTTTT
NA	TRBJ2-7	TRBV3-1	NA	CASSQYSVREQYF	TGTGCCAGCAGCCAATATTCGGTCAGGGAGCAGTACTTC
NA	TRBJ1-2	TRBV12-3/TRBV12-4	many	CASRKDSIYGYTF	TGTGCCAGCAGAAAAGACAGCATATATGGCTACACCTTC
NA	TRBJ1-6	TRBV27	many	CASSLTQGNRNSPLHF	TGTGCCAGCAGTTTGACGCAGGGTAATAGGAATTCACCCCTCCACTTT
NA	TRBJ2-5	TRBV12-3/TRBV12-4	few	CASSPRKGEGETQYF	TGTGCCAGCAGCCCCCGGAAGGGGGAGGGAGAGACCCAGTACTTC
NA	TRBJ2-7	TRBV5-1	few	CASSKAGTQGEQYF	TGCGCCAGCAGCAAGGCGGGGACTCAGGGAGAGCAGTACTTC
TRBD1	TRBJ1-3	TRBV5-1	many	CASSPQGAGNTIYF	TGCGCCAGCAGCCCACAGGGGGCTGGAAACACCATATATTTT
TRBD2	TRBJ2-1	TRBV7-2	many	CASSIEGTAGGLREQFF	TGTGCCAGCAGCATTGAAGGGACAGCGGGGGGGCTTCGTGAGCAGTTCTTC
NA	TRBJ1-2	TRBV7-9	NA	CASSLTGKSGYTF	TGTGCCAGCAGCTTAACAGGGAAAAGCGGCTACACCTTC
NA	TRBJ2-6	TRBV11-1	few	CASSLARASGANVLTF	TGTGCCAGCAGCTTAGCGCGGGCTTCTGGGGCCAACGTCCTGACTTTC
NA	TRBJ2-3	TRBV30	NA	CAWSVIGAGDTQYF	TGTGCCTGGAGTGTGATAGGGGCCGGCGATACGCAGTATTTT
NA	TRBJ1-2	TRBV7-9	many	CASSGTTNYGYTF	TGTGCCAGCAGCGGGACTACGAACTATGGCTACACCTTC